Each of the 2 T cell receptor beta chains below was sequenced from the same sample in a study of blood T cell repertoires in COVID-19 (dated by TCRdb to 2019 to 2021). Library preparation used the immunoSEQ multiplex PCR assay. In its TCRdb copy, this immuneACCESS table keeps in-frame sequences only and misses some clones. Where compared with another copy, unresolved V genes explain less than half of these, and the others have no known cause. This sample comprises roughly 260,000 clones, approximately 89% of them detected only once. Around 2.5% of the sample is in the top ten clones. The sample consisted of peripheral blood. All receptors come from a woman in her fifties or sixties with acute or convalescent COVID-19.

Concerning this clone itself: Other DNA sequences in this specimen translate into the identical CDR3. The V and J genes are TRBV9 and TRBJ2-3; TRBD2 matches at 7 bases. CDR3 length: 14 residues. Germline CDR1 SGDLS, CDR2 YYNGEE. V trimming: 2 bases; J trimming: 6 bases; junction bases outside the gene matches: 6. For the CDR3, the DNA is TGTGCCAGCAGCGTTTCCGGGAGGCTGGATACGCAGTATTTT. Encoded protein: CASSVSGRLDTQYF.

The count of this clone is one. The chain links TRBV9 to TRBJ2-7, with D hard to call. Trimming cost V 0 bases and J 1 base, with 8 bases left between them. Germline assignment: CDR1 SGDLS and CDR2 YYNGEE. This CDR3 contains 14 residues. The CDR3 DNA sequence: TGTGCCAGCAGCGTAGGGCACGCTTCCTACGAGCAGTACTTC. It is translated as CASSVGHASYEQYF.